This T cell receptor beta chain was identified during a study of blood T cell repertoires in COVID-19. About the study: Donors in the United States, Italy and Spain gave samples during acute or convalescent COVID-19. Nucleic acid was either cDNA or gDNA, and it came from T cells, B-cell-depleted T cells, or PBMCs.

CDR1 is MNHEY and CDR2 is SMNVEV in the germline V gene (reference sequence). CDR3 size: 16 residues. The germline V and J ends were trimmed by 2 bases and 2 bases, with 16 bases remaining between them. Study processing details: From reference gene primer amplification, estimates of nucleated cell counts were derived. Sequenced by immunoSEQ multiplex PCR; TCRdb stores in-frame clones only, minus some. Clonal size and the V and J genes are those of that table, whereas D and trimming came from the DNA. The sample yields about 51,000 clones, roughly 88% seen once. The TCR originated in a man between 45 and 60 years old with active COVID-19. What was sequenced was peripheral blood. The chain is built from TRBV27 and TRBJ2-7; D is possibly TRBD1 (6 bases). This chain's CDR3 is CASSLLIQGITYEQYF. The DNA for the CDR3 is TGTGCCAGCAGTTTACTGATACAGGGAATTACCTACGAGCAGTACTTC.